The entry that follows covers one TCR beta chain sequence. The antigen is not known. Germline lookup yields CDR1 SGHNT and CDR2 YYREEE (reference sequence). The CDR3 length is 16 residues. V shed 4 bases, J shed 4 bases, and the junction held 11 bases outside the gene matches. Described time point: peripheral blood 6 weeks after treatment start. The data were taken from a study of PD-L1 blockade in urothelial cancer. Findings and limits, study-wide: Blood TCR clonality below the median before treatment was a predictor of better survival.

Only in-frame clones appear in the TCRdb table, and some are missing; sequencing was by immunoSEQ multiplex PCR. Altogether about 44,000 clones are present, roughly 89% being singletons, with the ten largest covering less than 8%. Here the sequenced sample was PBMCs, taken around atezolizumab (anti-PD-L1) treatment. This TCR was recovered from a man in his sixties or seventies with urothelial cancer. This chain links TRBV5-4 with TRBJ2-1; 7 bases are shared with TRBD2. The CDR3 nucleotides read TGTGCCAGCAGCCGCGAACTAGCGAGCGCATACAATGAGCAGTTCTTC. Translating it yields CASSRELASAYNEQFF.